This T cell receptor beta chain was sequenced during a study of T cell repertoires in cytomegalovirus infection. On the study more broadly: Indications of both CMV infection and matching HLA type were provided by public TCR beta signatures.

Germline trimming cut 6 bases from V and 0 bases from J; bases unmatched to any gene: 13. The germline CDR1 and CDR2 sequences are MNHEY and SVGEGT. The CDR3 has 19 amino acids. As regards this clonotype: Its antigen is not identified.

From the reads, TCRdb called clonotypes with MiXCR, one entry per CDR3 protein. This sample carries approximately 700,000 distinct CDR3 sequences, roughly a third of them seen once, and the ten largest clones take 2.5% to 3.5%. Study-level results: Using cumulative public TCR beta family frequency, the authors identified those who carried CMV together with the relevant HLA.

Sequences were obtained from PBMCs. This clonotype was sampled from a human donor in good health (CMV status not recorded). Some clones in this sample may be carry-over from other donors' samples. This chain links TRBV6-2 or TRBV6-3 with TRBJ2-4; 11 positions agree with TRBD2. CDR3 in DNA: TGTGCCAGCAGCCTACGCGGGACTAGCGGAACCAGAGCCAAAAACATTCAGTACTTC. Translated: CASSLRGTSGTRAKNIQYF.